This T cell receptor beta chain was retrieved from a study of T cells after yellow fever vaccination. This clonotype showed up many times. TCRdb reprocessed the 5' RACE reads with MiXCR, giving one entry per CDR3 protein. The table has 200,000 to 300,000 distinct CDR3 sequences, about 7.1% seen once. CDR1 and CDR2 from the germline V gene are LGHDT and YNNKEL (reference sequence). This CDR3 is 16 amino acids long. V shed 3 bases and J 3 bases; nucleotides not matched to a gene: 9. The TCR comes from a man aged 25 to 40 who received the YFV17D yellow fever vaccine. This chain joins TRBV3-1 and TRBJ2-7; 9 nucleotides align to TRBD2. The starting material was CD4+ T cells sorted from PBMCs, obtained 15 days after the yellow fever booster vaccination. The CDR3 nucleotides read TGTGCCAGCAGCCACTCCATAGCGGGAGACAACTACGAGCAGTACTTC. Its translation: CASSHSIAGDNYEQYF.